This T cell receptor beta chain comes out of a study of blood T cell repertoires in COVID-19. Generated by immunoSEQ multiplex PCR, the TCRdb table keeps only in-frame clones and is missing some. The data hold some 250,000 clones, with less than 85% observed a single time. Trimming cost V 4 bases and J 2 bases, with 19 bases left between them. CDR1 and CDR2 (germline): SGHRS, YFSETQ. The CDR3 has 16 residues. Sequencing was performed on peripheral blood. The chain couples TRBV5-1 to TRBJ2-7; tentatively, D is TRBD1 (6 bases). The clonotype was recovered from a woman aged 18-29 years with acute or convalescent COVID-19. This CDR3 is CASSRRTAAEAYEQYF. CDR3 bases: TGCGCCAGCAGCCGACGGACAGCGGCTGAAGCCTACGAGCAGTACTTC.